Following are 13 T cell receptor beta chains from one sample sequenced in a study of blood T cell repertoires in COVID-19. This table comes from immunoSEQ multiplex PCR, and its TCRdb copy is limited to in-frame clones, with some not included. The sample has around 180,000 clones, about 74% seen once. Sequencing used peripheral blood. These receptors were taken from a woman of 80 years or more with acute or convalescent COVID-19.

CDR3 region: CATSRDRNEQFF. In nucleotides, the CDR3 is TGTGCCACCAGCAGAGATAGAAATGAGCAGTTCTTC. The chain joins TRBV15 to TRBJ2-1; D gene unclear. The V end lost 0 bases, the J end lost 7 bases, and 4 bases lay between the germline ends. Germline-derived CDR1 and CDR2 are LNHNV and YYDKDF (reference sequence). The CDR3 is 12 amino acids.

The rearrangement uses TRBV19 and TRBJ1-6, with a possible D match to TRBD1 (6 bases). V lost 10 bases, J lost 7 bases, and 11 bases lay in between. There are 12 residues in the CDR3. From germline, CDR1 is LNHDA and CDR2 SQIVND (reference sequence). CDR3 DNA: TGTGCCACAAGGACAGTAAATTCACCCCTCCACTTT. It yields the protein CATRTVNSPLHF.

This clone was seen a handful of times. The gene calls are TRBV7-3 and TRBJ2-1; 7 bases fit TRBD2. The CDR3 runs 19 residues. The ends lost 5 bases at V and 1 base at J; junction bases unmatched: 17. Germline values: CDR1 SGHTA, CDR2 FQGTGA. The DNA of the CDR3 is TGTGCCAGCAGCACCAATGGCGGATATCTAGCGGATTCCTACAATGAGCAGTTCTTC. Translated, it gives CASSTNGGYLADSYNEQFF. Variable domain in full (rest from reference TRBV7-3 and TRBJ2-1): GAGVSQTPSNKVTEKGKYVELRCDPISGHTALYWYRQSLGQGPEFLIYFQGTGAADDSGLPNDRFFAVRPEGSVSTLKIQRTERGDSAVYLCASSTNGGYLADSYNEQFFGPGTRLTVL.

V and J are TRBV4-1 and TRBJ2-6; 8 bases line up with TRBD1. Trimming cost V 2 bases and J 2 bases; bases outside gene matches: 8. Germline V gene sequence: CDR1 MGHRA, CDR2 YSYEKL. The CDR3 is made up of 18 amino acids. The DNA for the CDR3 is TGCGCCAGCAGCCAACACCTTGGACAGGGAGCTGGGGCCAACGTCCTGACTTTC. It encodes CASSQHLGQGAGANVLTF.

DNA of the CDR3: TGTGCCAGCAGCCTAGCGAGGGGGCCCCAGTACTTC. It codes for CASSLARGPQYF. The chain couples TRBV12-3 or TRBV12-4 to TRBJ2-5, with D maybe TRBD1 (7 bases). This CDR3 has 12 residues. Deletions cut 6 bases from V and 9 bases from J, with 14 bases between.

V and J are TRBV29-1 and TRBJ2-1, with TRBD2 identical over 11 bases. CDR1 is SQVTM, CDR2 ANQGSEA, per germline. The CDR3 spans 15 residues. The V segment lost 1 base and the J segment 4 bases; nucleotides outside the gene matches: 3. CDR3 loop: CSVEGLAGKYNEQFF. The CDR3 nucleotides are TGCAGCGTTGAAGGACTAGCGGGAAAATACAATGAGCAGTTCTTC.

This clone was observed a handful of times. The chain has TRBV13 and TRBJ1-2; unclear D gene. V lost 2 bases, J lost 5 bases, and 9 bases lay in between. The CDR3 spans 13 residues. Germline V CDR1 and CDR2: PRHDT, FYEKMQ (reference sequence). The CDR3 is CASSLPGVYGYTF. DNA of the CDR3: TGTGCCAGCAGCTTACCGGGAGTTTATGGCTACACCTTC.

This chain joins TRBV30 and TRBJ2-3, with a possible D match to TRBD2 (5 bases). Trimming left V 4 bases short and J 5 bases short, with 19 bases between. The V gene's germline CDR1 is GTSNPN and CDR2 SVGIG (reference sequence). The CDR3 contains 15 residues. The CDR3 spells CAWNHDGNAEDTQYF. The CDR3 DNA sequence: TGTGCCTGGAACCATGACGGGAATGCTGAAGATACGCAGTATTTT.

In nucleotides, the CDR3 is TGTGCCAGCAGTTCCTCCGGGACTGAGGCCTACGAGCAGTACTTC. This translates into CASSSSGTEAYEQYF. This rearrangement joins TRBV27 to TRBJ2-7, with D perhaps TRBD2 (6 bases). Trimming left V 4 bases short and J 2 bases short, with 15 bases between. CDR1 is MNHEY and CDR2 is SMNVEV in the germline V gene (reference sequence). The CDR3 has 15 residues.

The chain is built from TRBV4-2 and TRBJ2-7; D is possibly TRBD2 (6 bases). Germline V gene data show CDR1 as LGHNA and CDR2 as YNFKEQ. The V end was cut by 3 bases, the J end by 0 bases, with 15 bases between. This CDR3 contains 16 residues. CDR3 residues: CASSQEPGLNSYEQYF. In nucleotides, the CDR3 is TGTGCCAGCAGCCAGGAGCCGGGACTGAACTCCTACGAGCAGTACTTC.

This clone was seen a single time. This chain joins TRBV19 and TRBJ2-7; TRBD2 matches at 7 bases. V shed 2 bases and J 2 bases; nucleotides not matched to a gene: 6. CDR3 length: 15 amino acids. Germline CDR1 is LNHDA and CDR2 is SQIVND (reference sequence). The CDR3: CASSIQPGGPYEQYF. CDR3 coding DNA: TGTGCCAGTAGTATACAACCGGGGGGTCCCTACGAGCAGTACTTC.

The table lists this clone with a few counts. CDR3 sequence (DNA): TGTGCCAGCAGTGAGCTAGCGGGAGCTGACACCGGGGAGCTGTTTTTT. Its protein is CASSELAGADTGELFF. This chain joins TRBV2 and TRBJ2-2, with TRBD2 matching over 10 bases. Germline CDR1 and CDR2: SNHLY and FYNNEI. The CDR3 sequence is 16 residues long. The V gene end was trimmed by 3 bases and the J gene end by 3 bases; junction bases not matched to a gene: 4.

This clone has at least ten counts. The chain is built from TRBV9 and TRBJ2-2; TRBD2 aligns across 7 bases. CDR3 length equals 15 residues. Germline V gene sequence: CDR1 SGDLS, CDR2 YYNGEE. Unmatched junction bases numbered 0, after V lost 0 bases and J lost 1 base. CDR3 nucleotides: TGTGCCAGCAGCGTAGCGGGAGGGAACACCGGGGAGCTGTTTTTT. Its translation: CASSVAGGNTGELFF.